What follows are 18 T cell receptor beta chains derived from one specimen sequenced in a study of T cell repertoires in cytomegalovirus infection. TCRdb reanalysed the reads using MiXCR and keeps one entry per CDR3 protein. The sample has roughly 730,000 distinct CDR3 sequences, about 33% seen once. For these TCRs, the target antigens are not known. The input for sequencing was cultured PBMCs, taken from culture after CMV antigen stimulation. These receptors all stem from a human donor in good health (CMV status not recorded). Some clones in this sample may be carry-over from other donors' samples.

The genes are TRBV2 and TRBJ1-2; D is ambiguous. Trimming removed 6 bases from V and 5 bases from J, with 19 bases in between. The length of the CDR3 is 15 residues. Looked up from germline, CDR1 is SNHLY and CDR2 is FYNNEI. The DNA of the CDR3 is TGTGCCAGCAGGCTCGCCTCGGAATCTCGATATGGCTACACCTTC. Translated: CASRLASESRYGYTF. Based on the CDR3 plus reference TRBV2 and TRBJ1-2, the full variable domain is EPEVTQTPSHQVTQMGQEVILRCVPISNHLYFYWYRQILGQKVEFLVSFYNNEISEKSEIFDDQFSVERPDGSNFTLKIRSTKLEDSAMYFCASRLASESRYGYTFGSGTRLTVV.

Many counts were recorded for this clonotype. The genes are TRBV7-9 and TRBJ2-5; D remains unclear. Germline V CDR1 and CDR2: SEHNR, FQNEAQ (reference sequence). V shed 6 bases and J shed 2 bases, with 13 bases lying between them. This CDR3 region has 14 residues. CDR3 in amino acids: CASSHIRPQETQYF. CDR3 bases: TGTGCCAGCAGTCATATACGGCCGCAAGAGACCCAGTACTTC.

The chain joins TRBV28 to TRBJ1-2, with 7 bases identical to TRBD1. Germline assignment: CDR1 MDHEN and CDR2 SYDVKM. The CDR3 contains 14 residues. V was pared by 2 bases and J by 8 bases, with 8 bases of the junction left unmatched. Written as DNA, the CDR3 is TGTGCCAGCAGTTTAATAGGGACAGCCGAAGGCTACACCTTC. It specifies CASSLIGTAEGYTF.

This chain uses TRBV29-1 with TRBJ2-3; 11 bases line up with TRBD2. There are 16 residues in the CDR3. The ends lost 5 bases at V and 2 bases at J; junction bases unmatched: 9. CDR1 SQVTM and CDR2 ANQGSEA come from the germline V gene. The CDR3 nucleotides are TGCAGCGTTCGACGCAGACTAGCGGGACTCACAGATACGCAGTATTTT. This encodes CSVRRRLAGLTDTQYF.

The chain links TRBV2 to TRBJ2-1, with TRBD2 matching over 11 bases. V lost 8 bases to trimming and J lost 3 bases; unmatched junction nucleotides: 12. CDR1 is SNHLY, CDR2 FYNNEI, per germline. The CDR3 is made up of 17 amino acids. The CDR3 DNA is TGTGCCAGCGGGGGAGGATCTAGCGGGAGGAACTACAATGAGCAGTTCTTC. Its protein product is CASGGGSSGRNYNEQFF.

In this sample, this clonotype turned up a few times. J is TRBJ2-4 and V is TRBV27, with D possibly TRBD1 on 5 matching bases. V was pared by 4 bases and J by 0 bases, with 19 bases between. Germline V gene sequence: CDR1 MNHEY, CDR2 SMNVEV (reference sequence). CDR3 length: 18 residues. The CDR3 reads CASSSRQSRGVAKNIQYF. The CDR3 region has the DNA TGTGCCAGCAGTTCGAGACAGTCCCGAGGCGTAGCCAAAAACATTCAGTACTTC.

This clonotype appeared once. The chain has TRBV5-4 and TRBJ2-5, with D possibly being TRBD1 (5 bases). This CDR3 region has 15 residues. Germline V gene sequence: CDR1 SGHNT, CDR2 YYREEE (reference sequence). V was trimmed by 2 bases and J by 0 bases, leaving 11 bases between them. The CDR3 reads CASSFSGKHQETQYF. The CDR3 DNA is TGTGCCAGCAGCTTTTCAGGGAAACACCAAGAGACCCAGTACTTC.

The chain recombines TRBV6-6 with TRBJ2-2, with TRBD2 matching over 9 bases. The V segment lost 5 bases and the J segment 6 bases; nucleotides outside the gene matches: 4. Germline CDR1 MNHNY, CDR2 SVGAGI (reference sequence). CDR3 length: 14 amino acids. The CDR3 sequence: CASSPGLASGELFF. For the CDR3, the DNA is TGTGCCAGCAGTCCGGGACTAGCCTCCGGGGAGCTGTTTTTT.

The chain joins TRBV20-1 to TRBJ2-7; 7 bases line up with TRBD2. CDR1 and CDR2 from the germline V gene are DFQATT and SNEGSKA (reference sequence). V gave up 5 bases and J gave up 4 bases; unmatched junction bases: 8. The CDR3 consists of 13 residues. The CDR3 protein is CSAVVASGYEQYF. CDR3 nucleotides: TGCAGTGCTGTGGTGGCTAGCGGATACGAGCAGTACTTC.

This clonotype was seen just once. This sequence joins TRBV20-1 and TRBJ2-3, with 9 bases fitting TRBD1. Germline trimming cut 5 bases from V and 0 bases from J; bases unmatched to any gene: 9. The CDR3 has 16 residues. The germline gives CDR1 DFQATT, CDR2 SNEGSKA (reference sequence). The CDR3 sequence is CSAEDRGGPSTDTQYF. CDR3 sequence (DNA): TGCAGTGCTGAGGACAGGGGCGGGCCCAGCACAGATACGCAGTATTTT.

V and J are TRBV4-2 and TRBJ1-4, with a possible D match to TRBD1 (6 bases). Trimming removed 1 base from V and 6 bases from J, with 12 bases in between. The germline CDR1 and CDR2 sequences are LGHNA and YNFKEQ. The CDR3 extends over 15 amino acids. CDR3 bases: TGTGCCAGCAGCCAAGTGCGCAGGGGAGATGAAAAACTGTTTTTT. Protein product: CASSQVRRGDEKLFF.

This clonotype was seen at least ten times. The chain combines TRBV6-1 with TRBJ1-5, with D perhaps matching TRBD1 (6 bases). There are 14 residues in the CDR3. CDR1 and CDR2 (germline): MNHNS, SASEGT. The V end was cut by 6 bases, the J end by 4 bases, with 13 bases between. The CDR3 region is CASSPRGGNQPQHF. The CDR3 DNA sequence: TGTGCCAGCAGCCCGAGGGGGGGGAATCAGCCCCAGCATTTT.

This clonotype was observed a few times. The chain joins TRBV11-2 to TRBJ1-1; D gene ambiguous. The V end lost 2 bases, the J end lost 3 bases, and 16 bases lay between the germline ends. CDR1 is SGHAT, CDR2 FQNNGV, per germline. The CDR3 runs to 16 residues. The CDR3 here is CASSLRGEGADTEAFF. The CDR3 DNA reads TGTGCCAGCAGCTTACGCGGCGAGGGAGCGGACACTGAAGCTTTCTTT.

At least ten counts were recorded for this clonotype. Being one base from a much bigger clone, this may be a read error. This chain links TRBV7-2 with TRBJ1-5; D is ambiguous. V was shortened by 1 base and J by 5 bases, with 6 bases between the two germline ends. This CDR3 region has 13 residues. CDR1 and CDR2 (germline): SGHTA, FQGNSA. CDR3 in amino acids: CASSLGQYQPQHF. The CDR3 DNA sequence: TGTGCCAGCAGCTTAGGCCAGTATCAGCCCCAGCATTTT.

This clonotype appeared a few times. This rearrangement joins TRBV28 to TRBJ2-7; 7 bases line up with TRBD2. V was pared by 7 bases and J by 0 bases, with 9 bases of the junction left unmatched. Germline values: CDR1 MDHEN, CDR2 SYDVKM. The CDR3 has 15 amino acids. This chain's CDR3 is CASTTGGVSSYEQYF. CDR3 coding DNA: TGTGCCAGCACTACGGGGGGTGTAAGCTCCTACGAGCAGTACTTC.

This clonotype was observed many times. The genes are TRBV7-2 and TRBJ2-3; 8 bases match TRBD1. The CDR3 consists of 15 residues. The trim removed 5 bases at V and 5 bases at J, leaving 9 bases unmatched. Germline lookup yields CDR1 SGHTA and CDR2 FQGNSA. The CDR3 sequence: CASSPRQGIGDTQYF. The CDR3 DNA reads as TGTGCCAGCAGCCCCCGACAGGGGATAGGAGATACGCAGTATTTT.

This clonotype was recorded many times. The chain carries TRBV7-2 and TRBJ2-1, with 8 bases identical to TRBD2. Trimming took 3 bases from V and 5 from J; bases not matched to a gene: 6. The CDR3 has 15 residues. CDR1 and CDR2 from the germline V gene are SGHTA and FQGNSA. The CDR3 DNA reads TGTGCCAGCAGCTTTAACGGGGGGGCGCACAATGAGCAGTTCTTC. Protein sequence: CASSFNGGAHNEQFF.

The chain carries TRBV5-1 and TRBJ2-1; possible D gene TRBD2, 5 bases. With 1 base removed from V and 0 bases from J, the gap between germline ends came to 11 bases. Germline V gene data show CDR1 as SGHRS and CDR2 as YFSETQ. The CDR3 extends over 16 amino acids. The CDR3 reads CASSLYPGSSYNEQFF. The CDR3 DNA is TGCGCCAGCAGCTTGTATCCGGGGAGCTCCTACAATGAGCAGTTCTTC.